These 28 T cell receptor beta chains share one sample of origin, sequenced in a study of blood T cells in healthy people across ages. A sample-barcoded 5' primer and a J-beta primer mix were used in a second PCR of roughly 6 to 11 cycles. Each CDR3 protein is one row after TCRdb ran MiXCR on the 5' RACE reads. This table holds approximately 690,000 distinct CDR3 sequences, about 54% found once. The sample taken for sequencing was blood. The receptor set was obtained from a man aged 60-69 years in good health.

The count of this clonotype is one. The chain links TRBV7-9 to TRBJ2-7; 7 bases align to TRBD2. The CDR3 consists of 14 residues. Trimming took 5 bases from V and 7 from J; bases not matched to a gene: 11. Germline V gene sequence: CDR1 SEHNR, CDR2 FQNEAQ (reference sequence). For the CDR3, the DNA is TGTGCCAGCAGCAATGGACTAGTAGATAGTGAGCAGTACTTC. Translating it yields CASSNGLVDSEQYF.

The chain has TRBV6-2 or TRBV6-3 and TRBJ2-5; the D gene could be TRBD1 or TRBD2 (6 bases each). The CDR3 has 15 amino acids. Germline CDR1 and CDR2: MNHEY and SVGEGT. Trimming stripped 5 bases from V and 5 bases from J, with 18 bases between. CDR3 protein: CASSQSLGGTETQYF. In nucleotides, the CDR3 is TGTGCCAGCAGTCAGTCTTTAGGGGGGACGGAGACCCAGTACTTC.

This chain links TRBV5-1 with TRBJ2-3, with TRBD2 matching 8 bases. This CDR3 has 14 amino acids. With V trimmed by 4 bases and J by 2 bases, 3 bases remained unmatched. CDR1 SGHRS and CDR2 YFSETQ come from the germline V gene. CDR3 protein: CASSGGGTTDTQYF. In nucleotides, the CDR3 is TGCGCCAGCAGCGGCGGGGGGACCACAGATACGCAGTATTTT.

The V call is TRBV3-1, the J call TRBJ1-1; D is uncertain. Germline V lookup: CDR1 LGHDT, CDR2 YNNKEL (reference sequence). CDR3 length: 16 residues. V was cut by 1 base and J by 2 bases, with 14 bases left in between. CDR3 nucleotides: TGTGCCAGCAGCCAAGTTCGTGTTACAGTTAACACTGAAGCTTTCTTT. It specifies CASSQVRVTVNTEAFF.

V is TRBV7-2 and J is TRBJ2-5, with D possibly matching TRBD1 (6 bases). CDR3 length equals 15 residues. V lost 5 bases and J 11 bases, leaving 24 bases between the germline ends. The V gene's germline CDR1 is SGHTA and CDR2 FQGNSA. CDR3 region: CASSTYSAGAREQYF. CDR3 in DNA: TGTGCCAGCAGCACATATTCGGCAGGGGCAAGGGAGCAGTACTTC. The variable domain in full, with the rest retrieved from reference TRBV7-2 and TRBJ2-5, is GAGVSQSPSNKVTEKGKDVELRCDPISGHTALYWYRQSLGQGLEFLIYFQGNSAPDKSGLPSDRFSAERTGGSVSTLTIQRTQQEDSAVYLCASSTYSAGAREQYFGPGTRLLVL.

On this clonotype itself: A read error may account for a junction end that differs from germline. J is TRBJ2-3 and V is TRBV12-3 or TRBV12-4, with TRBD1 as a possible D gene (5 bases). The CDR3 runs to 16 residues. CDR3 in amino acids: CASSLGLEGVADMQYF. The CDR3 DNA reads TGTGCCAGCAGTTTAGGGCTGGAAGGGGTAGCAGATATGCAGTATTTT.

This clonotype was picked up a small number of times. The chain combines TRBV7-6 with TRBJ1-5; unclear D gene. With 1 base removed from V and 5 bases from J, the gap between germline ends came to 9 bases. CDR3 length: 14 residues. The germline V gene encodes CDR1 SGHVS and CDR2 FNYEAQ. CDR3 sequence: CASSLVNGDQPQHF. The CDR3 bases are TGTGCCAGCAGCTTAGTTAACGGGGATCAGCCCCAGCATTTT. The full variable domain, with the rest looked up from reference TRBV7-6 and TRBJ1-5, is GAGVSQSPRYKVTKRGQDVALRCDPISGHVSLYWYRQALGQGPEFLTYFNYEAQQDKSGLPNDRFSAERPEGSISTLTIQRTEQRDSAMYRCASSLVNGDQPQHFGDGTRLSIL.

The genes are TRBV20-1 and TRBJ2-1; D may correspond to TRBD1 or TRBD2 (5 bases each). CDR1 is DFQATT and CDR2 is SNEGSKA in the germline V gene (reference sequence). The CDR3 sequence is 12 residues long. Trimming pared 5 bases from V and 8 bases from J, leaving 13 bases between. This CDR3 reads CSADGTSDEQFF. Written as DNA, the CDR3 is TGCAGTGCTGACGGGACCTCGGATGAGCAGTTCTTC.

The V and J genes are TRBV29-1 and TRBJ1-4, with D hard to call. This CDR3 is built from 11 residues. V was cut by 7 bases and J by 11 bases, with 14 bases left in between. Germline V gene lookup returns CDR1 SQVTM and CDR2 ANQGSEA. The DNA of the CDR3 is TGCAGCGCGGAAACGGGAGGGAAACTGTTTTTT. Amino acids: CSAETGGKLFF.

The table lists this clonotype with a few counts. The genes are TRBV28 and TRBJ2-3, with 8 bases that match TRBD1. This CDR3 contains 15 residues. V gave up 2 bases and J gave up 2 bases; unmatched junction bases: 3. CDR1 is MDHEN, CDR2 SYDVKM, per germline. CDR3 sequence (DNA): TGTGCCAGCAGTTTACAGGGGGCGGTCACAGATACGCAGTATTTT. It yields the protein CASSLQGAVTDTQYF.

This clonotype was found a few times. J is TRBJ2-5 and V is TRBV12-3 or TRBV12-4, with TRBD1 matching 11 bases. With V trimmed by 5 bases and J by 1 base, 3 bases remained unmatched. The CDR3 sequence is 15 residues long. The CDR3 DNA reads TGTGCCAGCAGTGGGGGGACAGGGGGCCAAGAGACCCAGTACTTC. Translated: CASSGGTGGQETQYF.

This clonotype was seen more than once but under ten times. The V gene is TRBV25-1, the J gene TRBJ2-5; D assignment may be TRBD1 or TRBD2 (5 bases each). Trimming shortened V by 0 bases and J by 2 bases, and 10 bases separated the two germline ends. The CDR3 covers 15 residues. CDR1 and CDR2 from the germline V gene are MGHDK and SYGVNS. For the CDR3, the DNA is TGTGCCAGCAGTGAATATCTCGGGGCTCAAGAGACCCAGTACTTC. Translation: CASSEYLGAQETQYF.

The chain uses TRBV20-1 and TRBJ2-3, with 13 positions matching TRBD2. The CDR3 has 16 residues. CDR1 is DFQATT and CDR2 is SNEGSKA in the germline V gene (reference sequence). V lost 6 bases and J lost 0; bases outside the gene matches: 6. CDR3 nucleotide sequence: TGCAGTGCCCCAGGACTAGCGGGGGCTAGCACAGATACGCAGTATTTT. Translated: CSAPGLAGASTDTQYF.

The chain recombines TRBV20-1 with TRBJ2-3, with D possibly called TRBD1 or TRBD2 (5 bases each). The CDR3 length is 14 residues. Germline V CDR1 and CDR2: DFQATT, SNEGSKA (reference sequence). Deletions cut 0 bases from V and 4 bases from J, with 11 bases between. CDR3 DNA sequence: TGCAGTGCTAGAGATAACAGAGGGGCAGATACGCAGTATTTT. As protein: CSARDNRGADTQYF.

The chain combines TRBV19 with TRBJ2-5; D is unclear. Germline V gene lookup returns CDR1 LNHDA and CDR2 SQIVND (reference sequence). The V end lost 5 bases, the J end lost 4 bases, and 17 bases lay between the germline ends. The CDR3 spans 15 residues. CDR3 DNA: TGTGCCAGTAGTGTCCGTGCGCTCTCCGGAGAGACCCAGTACTTC. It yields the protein CASSVRALSGETQYF.

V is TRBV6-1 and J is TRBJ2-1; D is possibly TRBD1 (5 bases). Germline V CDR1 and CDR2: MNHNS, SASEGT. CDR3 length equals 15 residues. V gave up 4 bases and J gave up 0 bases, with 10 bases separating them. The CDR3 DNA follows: TGTGCCAGCAGTGCCACAGGTAGCTCCTACAATGAGCAGTTCTTC. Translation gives CASSATGSSYNEQFF.

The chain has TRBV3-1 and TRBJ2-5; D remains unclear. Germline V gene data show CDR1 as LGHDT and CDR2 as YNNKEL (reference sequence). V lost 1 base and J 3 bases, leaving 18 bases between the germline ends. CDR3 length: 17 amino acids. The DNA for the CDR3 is TGTGCCAGCAGCCAAGGGACGGGTGGCGCTCGAAAAGAGACCCAGTACTTC. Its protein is CASSQGTGGARKETQYF.

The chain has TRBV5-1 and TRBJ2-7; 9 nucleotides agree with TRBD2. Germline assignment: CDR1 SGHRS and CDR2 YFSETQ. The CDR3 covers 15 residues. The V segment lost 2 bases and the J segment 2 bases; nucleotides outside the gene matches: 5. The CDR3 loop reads CASSFSRGGTYEQYF. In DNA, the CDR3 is TGCGCCAGCAGCTTCTCGCGGGGGGGAACCTACGAGCAGTACTTC.

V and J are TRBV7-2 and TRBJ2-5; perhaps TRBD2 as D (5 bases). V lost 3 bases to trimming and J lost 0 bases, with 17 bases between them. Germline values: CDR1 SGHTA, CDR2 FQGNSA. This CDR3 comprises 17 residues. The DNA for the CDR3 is TGTGCCAGCAGCTTTAGTTTTCGTGGCGGGTACCAAGAGACCCAGTACTTC. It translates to CASSFSFRGGYQETQYF.

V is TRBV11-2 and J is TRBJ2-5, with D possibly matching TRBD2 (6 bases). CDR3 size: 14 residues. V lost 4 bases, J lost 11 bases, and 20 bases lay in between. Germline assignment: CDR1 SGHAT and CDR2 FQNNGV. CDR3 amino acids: CASSSRAGSGEQYF. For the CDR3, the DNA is TGTGCCAGCAGCTCCAGGGCGGGGTCGGGAGAGCAGTACTTC.

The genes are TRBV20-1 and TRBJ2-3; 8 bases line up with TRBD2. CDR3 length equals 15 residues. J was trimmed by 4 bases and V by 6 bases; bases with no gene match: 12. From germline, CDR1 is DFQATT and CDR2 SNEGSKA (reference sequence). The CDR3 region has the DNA TGCAGTGCCCCCCCGGGGGGGCCTAGCGCAGATACGCAGTATTTT. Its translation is CSAPPGGPSADTQYF.

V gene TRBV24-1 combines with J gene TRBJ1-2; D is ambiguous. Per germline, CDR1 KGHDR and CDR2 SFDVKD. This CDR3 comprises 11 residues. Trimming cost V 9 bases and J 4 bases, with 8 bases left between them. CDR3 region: CATSDFYGYTF. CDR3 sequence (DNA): TGTGCCACCTCTGATTTCTATGGCTACACCTTC.

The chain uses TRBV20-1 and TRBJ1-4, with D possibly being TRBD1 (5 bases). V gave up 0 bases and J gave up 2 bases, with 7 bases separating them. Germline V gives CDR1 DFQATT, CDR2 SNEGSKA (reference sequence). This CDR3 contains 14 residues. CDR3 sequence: CSARDRDTNEKLFF. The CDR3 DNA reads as TGCAGTGCTAGAGACCGGGACACTAATGAAAAACTGTTTTTT.

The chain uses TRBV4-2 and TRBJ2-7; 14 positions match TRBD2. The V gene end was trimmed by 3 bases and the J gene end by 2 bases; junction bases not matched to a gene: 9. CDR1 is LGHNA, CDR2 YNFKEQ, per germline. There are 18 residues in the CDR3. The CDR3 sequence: CASSQGGTSGGTTYEQYF. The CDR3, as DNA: TGTGCCAGCAGCCAGGGCGGGACTAGCGGGGGAACAACCTACGAGCAGTACTTC.

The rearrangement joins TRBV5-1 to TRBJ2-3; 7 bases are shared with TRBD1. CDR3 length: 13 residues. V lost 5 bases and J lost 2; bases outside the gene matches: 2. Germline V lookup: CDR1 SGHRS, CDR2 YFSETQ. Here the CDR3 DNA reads TGCGCCAGCAGGGGGACAGTCACAGATACGCAGTATTTT. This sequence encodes CASRGTVTDTQYF.

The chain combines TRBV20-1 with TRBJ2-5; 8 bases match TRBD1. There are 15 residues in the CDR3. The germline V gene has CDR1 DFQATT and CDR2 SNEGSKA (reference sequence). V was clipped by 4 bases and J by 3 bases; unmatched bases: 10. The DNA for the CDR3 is TGCAGTGCTACAACCGGGACAGGTGTCGAAGAGACCCAGTACTTC. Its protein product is CSATTGTGVEETQYF.

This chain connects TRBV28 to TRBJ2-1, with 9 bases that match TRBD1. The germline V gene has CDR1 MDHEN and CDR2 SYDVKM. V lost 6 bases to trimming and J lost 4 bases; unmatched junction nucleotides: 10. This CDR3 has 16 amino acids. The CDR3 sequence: CASRETGTGFYNEQFF. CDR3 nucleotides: TGTGCCAGCAGAGAAACCGGGACAGGGTTTTACAATGAGCAGTTCTTC.

The CDR3 DNA follows: TGTGCCAGCAGCTTGGCTAGCGGGGGTACGGGGACCCAGTACTTC. Its protein is CASSLASGGTGTQYF. The rearrangement uses TRBV11-3 and TRBJ2-7; 10 bases fit TRBD2. The DNA matches TRBJ2-5 better at its end, which makes the J call doubtful. Looked up from germline, CDR1 is SGHNT and CDR2 is YENEEA. The CDR3 length is 15 residues.